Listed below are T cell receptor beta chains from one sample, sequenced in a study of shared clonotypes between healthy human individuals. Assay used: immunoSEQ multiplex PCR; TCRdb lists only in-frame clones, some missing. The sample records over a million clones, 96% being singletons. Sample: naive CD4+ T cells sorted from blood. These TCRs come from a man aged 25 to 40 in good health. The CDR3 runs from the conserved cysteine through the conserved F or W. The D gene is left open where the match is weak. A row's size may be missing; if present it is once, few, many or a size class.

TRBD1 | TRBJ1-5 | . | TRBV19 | TGTGCCAGTAGTATCGGCGACAGGGGTAGGAATCAGCCCCAGCATTTT | CASSIGDRGRNQPQHF
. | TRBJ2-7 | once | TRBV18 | TGTGCCAGCTCACCACCGGGACACGGGCCGGGGGAGCAGTACTTC | CASSPPGHGPGEQYF
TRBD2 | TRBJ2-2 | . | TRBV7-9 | TGTGCCAGCAGCTCCCCGGGAGGGAGGGCCACCTCCGGGGAGCTGTTTTTT | CASSSPGGRATSGELFF
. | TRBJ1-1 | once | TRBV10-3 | TGTGCCATCAGTTCGACAGGAATGAACACTGAAGCTTTCTTT | CAISSTGMNTEAFF
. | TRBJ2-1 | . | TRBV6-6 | TGTGCCAGCAGTTACCGGGACAATGAGCAGTTCTTC | CASSYRDNEQFF
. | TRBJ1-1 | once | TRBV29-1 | TGCAGCGTTGACAAGGGTCTCGGTGGCACTGAAGCTTTCTTT | CSVDKGLGGTEAFF
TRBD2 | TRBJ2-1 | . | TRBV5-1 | TGCGCCACCCAGACTAGCGGAGACATCTCCTACAATGAGCAGTTCTTC | CATQTSGDISYNEQFF
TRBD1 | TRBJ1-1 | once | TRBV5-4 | TGTGCCAGCAGCCCAAGGACAGGGAACACTGAAGCTTTCTTT | CASSPRTGNTEAFF
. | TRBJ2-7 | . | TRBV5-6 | TGTGCCAGCTCCAACGGGAGAAGGTACGAGCAGTACTTC | CASSNGRRYEQYF
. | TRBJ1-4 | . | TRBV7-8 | TGTGCCAGCAGCTTCGGGGCGCGGGAAAAACTGTTTTTT | CASSFGAREKLFF
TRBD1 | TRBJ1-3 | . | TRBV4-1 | TGCGCCAGCAGCCAGGGTGCGGGACAGGGGGCTGCAAACACCATATATTTT | CASSQGAGQGAANTIYF
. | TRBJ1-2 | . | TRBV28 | TGTGCCAGCAGTATAGGGACGAGAGTTAACTATGGCTACACCTTC | CASSIGTRVNYGYTF
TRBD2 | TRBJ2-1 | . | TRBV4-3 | TGCGCCAGCAGCTCGATAACTAGCGGGAGGTGGAATGAGCAGTTCTTC | CASSSITSGRWNEQFF
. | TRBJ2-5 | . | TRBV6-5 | TGTGCCAGCACTCAACGGGGATTTCAAGAGACCCAGTACTTC | CASTQRGFQETQYF
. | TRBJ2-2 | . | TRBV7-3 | TGTGCCAGCAGCGCCACAGGGAGACGCACCGGGGAGCTGTTTTTT | CASSATGRRTGELFF
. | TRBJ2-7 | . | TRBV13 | TGTGCCAGCAGCGGCTCAACGGCTTACTCCCAGCAGTACTTC | CASSGSTAYSQQYF
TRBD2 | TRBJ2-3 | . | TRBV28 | TGTGCCAGCAGTTCCATTCGGGGGGAGGGCCTGTCGGCGCAGTATTTT | CASSSIRGEGLSAQYF
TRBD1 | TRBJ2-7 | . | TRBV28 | TGTGCCAGCAGTAACCGGCCCTTGACAGGGGTATTCAACGAGCAGTACTTC | CASSNRPLTGVFNEQYF
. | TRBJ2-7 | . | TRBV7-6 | TGTGCCAGCAGCTTAGTGTCAGGGGACAACGAGCAGTACTTC | CASSLVSGDNEQYF
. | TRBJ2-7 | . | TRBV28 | TGTGCCAGCAGTTTAGGTGGACGGACCTACGAGCAGTACTTC | CASSLGGRTYEQYF
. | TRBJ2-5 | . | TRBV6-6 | TGTGCCAGCAGTTCCAGTATCCCACCGGCAGGGACCCAGTACTTC | CASSSSIPPAGTQYF
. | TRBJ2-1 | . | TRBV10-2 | TGCGCCAGCAGAAAGATGGGCGGTAGCTCCTACAATGAGCAGTTCTTC | CASRKMGGSSYNEQFF
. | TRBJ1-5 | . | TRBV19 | TGTGCCAGTAGTGGGGGGACCAATCAGCCCCAGCATTTT | CASSGGTNQPQHF
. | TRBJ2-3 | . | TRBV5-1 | TGCGCCAGCAGCTCGGACAAATCACGCACAGATACGCAGTATTTT | CASSSDKSRTDTQYF
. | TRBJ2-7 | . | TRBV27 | TGTGCCAGCAGTTTTCGACTTTCGGGGTTGGGACGGGACTCCTACGAGCAGTACTTC | CASSFRLSGLGRDSYEQYF
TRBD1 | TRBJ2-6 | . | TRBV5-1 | TGCGCCAGCAGGGACAGGGACTTACCTGGGGCCAACGTCCTGACTTTC | CASRDRDLPGANVLTF
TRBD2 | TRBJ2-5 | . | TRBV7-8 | TGTGCCAGCAGCTTCGCATACCGGACTAGCGGAAAACAGTCCCAGTACTTC | CASSFAYRTSGKQSQYF
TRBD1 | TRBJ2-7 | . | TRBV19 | TGTGCCAGTAGGCCGGGACAGGGTGCTTACGAGCAGTACTTC | CASRPGQGAYEQYF
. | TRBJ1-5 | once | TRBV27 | TGTGCCAGCAGTACTGACAGGCGGGGTTCTCGTCCCCAGCATTTT | CASSTDRRGSRPQHF
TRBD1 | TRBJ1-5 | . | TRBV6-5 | TGTGCCAGCAGTGACAGGGGAGGTCAGCCCCAGCATTTT | CASSDRGGQPQHF
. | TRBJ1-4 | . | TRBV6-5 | TGTGCCAGCCGTCGGGCATTGAAACATGAAAAACTGTTTTTT | CASRRALKHEKLFF
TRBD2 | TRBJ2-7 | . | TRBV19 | TGTGCCAGTAGCCCTAGCGGGAGCAATGGGGAGCAGTACTTC | CASSPSGSNGEQYF
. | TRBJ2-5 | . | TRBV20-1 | TGCAGTGCTAGCCCAGGGGAGACCCAGTACTTC | CSASPGETQYF
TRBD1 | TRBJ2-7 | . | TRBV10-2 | TGCGCCAGCGTGGGACAGGGGCAAGCGTCCCTCTACGGGCAGTACTTC | CASVGQGQASLYGQYF
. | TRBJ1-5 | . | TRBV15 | TGTGCCACCAGCATGGGGGCCCCCGGAGATCAGCCCCAGCATTTT | CATSMGAPGDQPQHF
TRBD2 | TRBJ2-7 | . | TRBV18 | TGTGCCAGCTCACCACTCGGGACTAGCGGGACCTACGAGCAGTACTTC | CASSPLGTSGTYEQYF
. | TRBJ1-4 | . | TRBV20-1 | TGCAGTGTCCTGGCCGGGGAAAAACTGTTTTTT | CSVLAGEKLFF
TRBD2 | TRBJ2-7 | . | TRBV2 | TGTGCCAGCAAGATTGAGCGGGGGGGATACGAGCAGTACTTC | CASKIERGGYEQYF
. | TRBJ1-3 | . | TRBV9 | TGTGCCAGCACCGACTCTGGAAACACCATATATTTT | CASTDSGNTIYF
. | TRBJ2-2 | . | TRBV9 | TGTGCCAGCAGCGAGTTGTTATCCGGGAACTTAAACACCGGGGAGCTGTTTTTT | CASSELLSGNLNTGELFF
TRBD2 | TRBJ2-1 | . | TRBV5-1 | TGCGCCAGCAGTTCTAAGACTAGCGGGAGATCGAATGAGCAGTTCTTC | CASSSKTSGRSNEQFF
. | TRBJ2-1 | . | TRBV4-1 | TGCGCCAGCAGCCAAGATTTTGGGGGGAGCTCCTACAATGGGCAGTTCTTC | CASSQDFGGSSYNGQFF